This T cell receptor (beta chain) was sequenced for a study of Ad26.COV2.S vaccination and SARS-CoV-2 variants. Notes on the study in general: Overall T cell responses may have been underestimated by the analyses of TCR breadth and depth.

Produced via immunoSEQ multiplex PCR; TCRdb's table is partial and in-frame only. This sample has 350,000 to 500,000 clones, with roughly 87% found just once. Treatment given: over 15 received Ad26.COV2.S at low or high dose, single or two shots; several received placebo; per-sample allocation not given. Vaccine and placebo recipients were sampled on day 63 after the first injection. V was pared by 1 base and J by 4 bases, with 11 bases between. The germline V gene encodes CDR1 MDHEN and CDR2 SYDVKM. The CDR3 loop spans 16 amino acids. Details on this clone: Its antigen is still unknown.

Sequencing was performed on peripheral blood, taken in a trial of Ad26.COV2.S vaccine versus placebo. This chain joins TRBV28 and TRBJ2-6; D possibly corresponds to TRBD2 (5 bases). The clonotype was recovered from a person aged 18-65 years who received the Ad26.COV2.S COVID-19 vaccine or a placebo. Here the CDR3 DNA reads TGTGCCAGCAGTTTATCAGGACTTTCCGGGGCCAACGTCCTGACTTTC. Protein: CASSLSGLSGANVLTF.